These 14 T cell receptor beta chains were all obtained from the same sample, sequenced in a study of T cell responses to AZD1222 COVID-19 vaccine. This table comes from immunoSEQ multiplex PCR, and its TCRdb copy is limited to in-frame clones, with some not included. The sample lists more than 90,000 clones, more than 70% occurring once. The sample consisted of peripheral blood, taken 28 days after the second AZD1222 dose. Source of these receptors: an adult who received the AZD1222 COVID-19 vaccine.

The chain is built from TRBV2 and TRBJ2-7; D call uncertain. V was clipped by 6 bases and J by 0 bases, with 18 bases between them. This CDR3 region has 16 residues. Germline CDR1 SNHLY, CDR2 FYNNEI. CDR3 sequence (DNA): TGTGCCAGCAGGGCCCAAAGGTTGGGCCCCTCCTACGAGCAGTACTTC. Translating it yields CASRAQRLGPSYEQYF.

This clone was seen only a few times. The V and J genes are TRBV18 and TRBJ1-2; D is uncertain. CDR3 length: 16 residues. Trimming removed 2 bases from V and 0 bases from J, with 13 bases in between. From germline, CDR1 is KGHSH and CDR2 LQKENI. Written as DNA, the CDR3 is TGTGCCAGCTCACCAGGGTATCAAGGATCTAACTATGGCTACACCTTC. This gives the protein CASSPGYQGSNYGYTF.

This clone is a singleton in its sample. V and J are TRBV18 and TRBJ2-1; perhaps TRBD1 as D (6 bases). V lost 6 bases, J lost 1 base, and 19 bases lay in between. The CDR3 covers 17 residues. Per the germline V gene, CDR1 is KGHSH and CDR2 is LQKENI. The CDR3 region is CASSHPTQGFSYNEQFF. CDR3 nucleotide sequence: TGTGCCAGCTCTCACCCCACGCAGGGGTTTTCCTACAATGAGCAGTTCTTC.

The rearrangement uses TRBV20-1 and TRBJ1-3; the D gene is possibly TRBD1 (5 bases). CDR1 DFQATT and CDR2 SNEGSKA come from the germline V gene (reference sequence). Between the trimmed V and J ends, which lost 6 bases and 4 bases, there was a span of 7 bases. The CDR3 extends over 11 amino acids. The CDR3 spells CSAGAGNTIYF. In DNA, the CDR3 is TGCAGTGCAGGGGCCGGAAACACCATATATTTT.

This clone occurred many times. The chain recombines TRBV10-2 with TRBJ2-7, with 10 bases that match TRBD1. The CDR3 has 14 amino acids. The junction had 0 bases not matched to a gene; V was cut back by 0 bases and J by 4 bases. CDR1 and CDR2 (germline): WSHSY, SAAADI. The CDR3 loop reads CASSESGQGYEQYF. The DNA of the CDR3 is TGCGCCAGCAGTGAGTCGGGACAGGGGTACGAGCAGTACTTC.

The chain uses TRBV6-5 and TRBJ1-1; tentatively, D is TRBD1 (5 bases). CDR1 and CDR2 (germline): MNHEY, SVGAGI. The length of the CDR3 is 14 residues. Trimming removed 8 bases at V and 0 bases at J, with 13 bases between. The CDR3 sequence: CASVRDHMNTEAFF. The CDR3 DNA sequence: TGTGCCAGCGTAAGGGACCACATGAACACTGAAGCTTTCTTT.

This chain joins TRBV3-1 (or the pseudogene TRBV3-2) and TRBJ2-7; 7 bases line up with TRBD1. CDR1 is LGHDT and CDR2 is YNNKEL in the germline V gene (reference sequence). The CDR3 runs to 16 residues. V gave up 1 base and J gave up 0 bases; unmatched junction bases: 6. The DNA of the CDR3 is TGTGCCAGCAGCCAAGGACAGGGTCTATCCTCCTACGAGCAGTACTTC. Its translation is CASSQGQGLSSYEQYF.

This clone was observed a single time. The chain recombines TRBV20-1 with TRBJ2-5, with 8 bases that match TRBD1. J was trimmed by 5 bases and V by 3 bases; bases with no gene match: 11. Germline CDR1 reads DFQATT; CDR2 reads SNEGSKA (reference sequence). This CDR3 region has 15 residues. The CDR3 here is CSASQGASFVETQYF. CDR3 in DNA: TGCAGTGCTAGTCAGGGGGCGTCGTTCGTGGAGACCCAGTACTTC.

The gene calls are TRBV19 and TRBJ1-5, with no clear D. Germline CDR1 and CDR2: LNHDA and SQIVND (reference sequence). The V end lost 3 bases, the J end lost 0 bases, and 12 bases lay between the germline ends. The CDR3 is 16 residues long. Written as DNA, the CDR3 is TGTGCCAGTAGTATGGCCACGCTGTTTAGCAATCAGCCCCAGCATTTT. Protein: CASSMATLFSNQPQHF. The full variable domain, with the rest looked up from reference TRBV19 and TRBJ1-5, is DGGITQSPKYLFRKEGQNVTLSCEQNLNHDAMYWYRQDPGQGLRLIYYSQIVNDFQKGDIAEGYSVSREKKESFPLTVTSAQKNPTAFYLCASSMATLFSNQPQHFGDGTRLSIL.

This chain joins TRBV18 and TRBJ1-2, with 11 bases aligning to TRBD1. Looked up from germline, CDR1 is KGHSH and CDR2 is LQKENI. The CDR3 consists of 14 residues. V gave up 5 bases and J gave up 5 bases; unmatched junction bases: 4. The CDR3 nucleotides are TGTGCCAGCTCATCGGGACAGGGGGTATATGGCTACACCTTC. Translated, it gives CASSSGQGVYGYTF.

This clone was recorded a few times. The chain combines TRBV11-1 with TRBJ1-2; possibly TRBD1 for D (5 bases). The ends were cut back, 3 bases at V and 7 bases at J, with 12 bases in the middle. Per the germline V gene, CDR1 is SGHAT and CDR2 is FQDESV (reference sequence). The CDR3 has 13 amino acids. CDR3 region: CASSLRRDGGYTF. In DNA, the CDR3 is TGTGCCAGCAGCTTGCGGAGGGACGGTGGCTACACCTTC.

This clone was counted only a few times. The rearrangement joins TRBV7-6 to TRBJ1-2; 9 positions match TRBD1. The length of the CDR3 is 15 residues. J lost 7 bases, V lost 1 base, and 7 bases had no gene match. CDR1 and CDR2 (germline): SGHVS, FNYEAQ. The CDR3: CASSLEETGGGGYTF. CDR3 DNA: TGTGCCAGCAGCTTAGAGGAGACAGGGGGTGGTGGCTACACCTTC.

The chain recombines TRBV10-3 with TRBJ2-5; TRBD1 is a possible D gene (6 bases). Germline CDR1 reads ENHRY; CDR2 reads SYGVKD. The CDR3 spans 17 residues. Trimming stripped 3 bases from V and 3 bases from J, with 20 bases between. In nucleotides, the CDR3 is TGTGCCATCAGTGACTTCACGAGGACAGCCGTTGAAGAGACCCAGTACTTC. This gives the protein CAISDFTRTAVEETQYF.

CDR3 protein: CASSLEAGVSYNEQFF. The CDR3 nucleotides are TGCGCCAGCAGCTTGGAGGCAGGGGTATCCTACAATGAGCAGTTCTTC. The chain has TRBV5-1 and TRBJ2-1, with D possibly matching TRBD1 (6 bases). With 0 bases removed from V and 1 base from J, the gap between germline ends came to 11 bases. The germline gives CDR1 SGHRS, CDR2 YFSETQ. This CDR3 spans 16 amino acids.